The 26 T cell receptor beta chains listed next were all sequenced from one sample in a study of cytomegalovirus exposure and HLA in healthy donors. PCR employed 60 Vbeta and 13 Jbeta primers. The data were produced by immunoSEQ multiplex PCR, yet TCRdb's version contains in-frame clones alone and is incomplete. The sample lists some 170,000 clones; more than 60% were seen once. Specimen: PBMCs. These receptors were collected from a human donor in good health.

This clone was seen a single time. In DNA form, the CDR3 reads TGTGCCTGGAGACAGTACCAAGAGACCCAGTACTTC. Translating gives CAWRQYQETQYF. V usage is TRBV30 and J usage is TRBJ2-5; D is ambiguous. The germline V gene encodes CDR1 GTSNPN and CDR2 SVGIG (reference sequence). The CDR3 is 12 amino acids. V gave up 3 bases and J gave up 0 bases, with 5 bases separating them.

The V gene is TRBV5-5, the J gene TRBJ1-6; TRBD1 aligns across 8 bases. CDR1 and CDR2 from the germline V gene are SGHKS and YYEKEE (reference sequence). V was clipped by 2 bases and J by 10 bases; unmatched bases: 11. The CDR3 spans 16 residues. The CDR3 sequence: CASSFPRAGGLSPLHF. The DNA for the CDR3 is TGTGCCAGCAGCTTTCCGAGGGCAGGGGGCTTGTCACCCCTCCACTTT.

This clone occurred a few times. The V gene is TRBV2, the J gene TRBJ2-7; TRBD2 matches at 9 bases. Germline trimming cut 4 bases from V and 2 bases from J; bases unmatched to any gene: 3. Germline V gives CDR1 SNHLY, CDR2 FYNNEI. This CDR3 contains 14 residues. DNA of the CDR3: TGTGCCAGCAGTGGGGCTAGCGGGGCCTACGAGCAGTACTTC. This sequence encodes CASSGASGAYEQYF.

This clone has more than one count but fewer than ten. The chain carries TRBV9 and TRBJ1-1; no clear D gene. The CDR3 loop spans 16 amino acids. CDR1 and CDR2 (germline): SGDLS, YYNGEE. V was cut by 0 bases and J by 0 bases, with 12 bases left in between. CDR3 region: CASSVVYQAMNTEAFF. In DNA, the CDR3 is TGTGCCAGCAGCGTAGTTTACCAGGCTATGAACACTGAAGCTTTCTTT.

This clone has just a few counts. The V call is TRBV10-3, the J call TRBJ2-5, with 8 bases fitting TRBD2. Germline CDR1 reads ENHRY; CDR2 reads SYGVKD. This CDR3 spans 16 amino acids. V lost 7 bases and J lost 0; bases outside the gene matches: 10. The CDR3 sequence: CAIKPGAGGHQETQYF. Written as DNA, the CDR3 is TGTGCCATCAAACCGGGCGCGGGGGGACACCAAGAGACCCAGTACTTC.

This clone has only a few counts. Here the CDR3 DNA reads TGTGCCAGCAGCTTAGAGGGTTACCAAGAGACCCAGTACTTC. As protein: CASSLEGYQETQYF. V gene TRBV7-3 combines with J gene TRBJ2-5; possibly TRBD2 for D (5 bases). Trimming left V 2 bases short and J 0 bases short, with 7 bases between. CDR3 length equals 14 residues. Germline CDR1 is SGHTA and CDR2 is FQGTGA. Full variable domain (rest looked up from reference TRBV7-3 and TRBJ2-5): GAGVSQTPSNKVTEKGKYVELRCDPISGHTALYWYRQSLGQGPEFLIYFQGTGAADDSGLPNDRFFAVRPEGSVSTLKIQRTERGDSAVYLCASSLEGYQETQYFGPGTRLLVL.

The chain is built from TRBV29-1 and TRBJ1-2; 11 bases agree with TRBD1. The CDR3 loop spans 13 amino acids. Germline V gene lookup returns CDR1 SQVTM and CDR2 ANQGSEA. V gave up 7 bases and J gave up 7 bases; unmatched junction bases: 8. This CDR3 reads CSGRTGGASGYTF. The CDR3 DNA reads TGCAGCGGACGGACAGGGGGCGCGAGTGGCTACACCTTC.

The rearrangement uses TRBV4-3 and TRBJ2-7; 7 bases match TRBD1. This CDR3 is built from 16 residues. Germline V lookup: CDR1 LGHNA, CDR2 YSLEER. V was clipped by 1 base and J by 0 bases; unmatched bases: 6. CDR3 nucleotides: TGCGCCAGCAGCCAAGGACAGGGAACCACCTCCTACGAGCAGTACTTC. It encodes CASSQGQGTTSYEQYF.

This chain connects TRBV12-2 to TRBJ1-4. TRBV12-2 is marked as a pseudogene. CDR3 length: 13 residues. The CDR3 sequence: CASRLGPAGKLFF. In DNA, the CDR3 is TGTGCAAGTCGCTTAGGCCCCGCCGGAAAACTGTTTTTT.

This clone has a handful of counts. V gene TRBV7-2 combines with J gene TRBJ1-5; D gene uncertain. The ends were cut back, 0 bases at V and 5 bases at J, with 8 bases in the middle. This CDR3 has 14 residues. Germline V gene data show CDR1 as SGHTA and CDR2 as FQGNSA. CDR3 region: CASSLAGEYQPQHF. The CDR3 region has the DNA TGTGCCAGCAGCTTAGCTGGGGAGTATCAGCCCCAGCATTTT.

The CDR3 region has the DNA TGCAGCGTTGGGGGAGGAAACTATGGCTACACCTTC. Amino acid sequence: CSVGGGNYGYTF. V is TRBV29-1 and J is TRBJ1-2, with D unresolved. Germline V gene sequence: CDR1 SQVTM, CDR2 ANQGSEA. Trimming pared 4 bases from V and 2 bases from J, leaving 8 bases between. The CDR3 sequence is 12 residues long.

This chain links TRBV5-4 with TRBJ1-1; D remains unclear. Germline loops: CDR1 SGHNT, CDR2 YYREEE (reference sequence). V was shortened by 3 bases and J by 2 bases, with 11 bases between the two germline ends. CDR3 size: 14 residues. The CDR3: CASSSGAGNTEAFF. CDR3 sequence (DNA): TGTGCCAGCAGCTCTGGTGCAGGTAACACTGAAGCTTTCTTT.

The chain joins TRBV7-8 to TRBJ2-1, with 9 bases identical to TRBD2. This CDR3 region has 18 residues. Germline CDR1 is SGHVS and CDR2 is FQNEAQ. With V trimmed by 2 bases and J by 3 bases, 11 bases remained unmatched. CDR3 amino acids: CASSLLGAGGGIYNEQFF. In DNA form, the CDR3 reads TGTGCCAGCAGCTTATTAGGAGCGGGGGGAGGGATCTACAATGAGCAGTTCTTC. The full variable domain, its missing parts supplied by reference TRBV7-8 and TRBJ2-1, is GAGVSQSPRYKVAKRGQDVALRCDPISGHVSLFWYQQALGQGPEFLTYFQNEAQLDKSGLPSDRFFAERPEGSVSTLKIQRTQQEDSAVYLCASSLLGAGGGIYNEQFFGPGTRLTVL.

V gene TRBV4-1 combines with J gene TRBJ1-1; 8 bases are shared with TRBD1. The CDR3 extends over 14 amino acids. J was trimmed by 5 bases and V by 0 bases; bases with no gene match: 2. The germline V gene has CDR1 MGHRA and CDR2 YSYEKL. The CDR3 sequence: CASSQDTGGTEAFF. The CDR3 DNA follows: TGCGCCAGCAGCCAAGATACAGGGGGGACTGAAGCTTTCTTT.

This chain uses TRBV7-9 with TRBJ2-5; weak D call: TRBD2 (5 bases). Trimming left V 8 bases short and J 1 base short, with 11 bases between. The CDR3 contains 13 residues. The V gene's germline CDR1 is SEHNR and CDR2 FQNEAQ (reference sequence). The CDR3 is CASRGWFQETQYF. The CDR3 DNA follows: TGTGCCAGCCGAGGGTGGTTCCAAGAGACCCAGTACTTC.

As regards this clone: The junction does not match germline at one end; this may be a read error. In DNA, the CDR3 is TGTGCTAGCAGCTTAGGTACTACTGAGACCCAGTACTTC. As protein: CASSLGTTETQYF. The chain recombines TRBV7-7 with TRBJ2-5; D unclear. Germline CDR1 is SSHAT and CDR2 is FNYEAQ (reference sequence). The CDR3 has 13 residues. Full variable domain (missing parts from reference TRBV7-7 and TRBJ2-5): GAGVSQSPRYKVTKRGQDVTLRCDPISSHATLYWYQQALGQGPEFLTYFNYEAQPDKSGLPSDRFSAERPEGSISTLTIQRTEQRDSAMYRCASSLGTTETQYFGPGTRLLVL.

The rearrangement links TRBV9 to TRBJ1-1, with D perhaps TRBD1 (5 bases). The CDR3 is 14 amino acids. Germline CDR1 and CDR2: SGDLS and YYNGEE. The V end lost 0 bases, the J end lost 7 bases, and 13 bases lay between the germline ends. CDR3 loop: CASSVASGIDEAFF. The CDR3, as DNA: TGTGCCAGCAGCGTAGCTTCAGGGATTGATGAAGCTTTCTTT.

The chain uses TRBV5-1 and TRBJ2-2, with TRBD1 matching over 8 bases. The CDR3 runs 15 residues. Per the germline V gene, CDR1 is SGHRS and CDR2 is YFSETQ. The V and J ends lost 1 base and 4 bases, in that order; junction bases with no gene match: 3. The CDR3 here is CASSLFDRGTGELFF. The CDR3 coding sequence is TGCGCCAGCAGCTTGTTCGACAGGGGCACCGGGGAGCTGTTTTTT.

J is TRBJ1-5 and V is TRBV6-5; D gene unclear. V dropped 7 bases and J dropped 1 base, with 11 bases sitting between them. The V gene's germline CDR1 is MNHEY and CDR2 SVGAGI. This CDR3 region has 14 residues. In nucleotides, the CDR3 is TGTGCCAGCACCACCCGAGGGAGCAATCAGCCCCAGCATTTT. It codes for CASTTRGSNQPQHF.

The chain is built from TRBV1 and TRBJ1-5; the D call of TRBD1 is as the table states it, not checked on the DNA. TRBV1 has pseudogene status. The CDR3 sequence is 20 residues long. CDR3 bases: TGCACCAGCAGCCAAGATTCAGGACACCTGACCTTTTTTAGCAATCAGCCCCAGCATTTT. It encodes CTSSQDSGHLTFFSNQPQHF.

V is TRBV4-1 and J is TRBJ2-7, with D unresolved. Between the trimmed V and J ends, which lost 1 base and 5 bases, there was a span of 21 bases. The CDR3 consists of 17 residues. Germline CDR1 is MGHRA and CDR2 is YSYEKL. This CDR3 is CASSQAQVAPRLNEQYF. CDR3 sequence (DNA): TGCGCCAGCAGCCAAGCTCAGGTGGCCCCGCGCCTCAACGAGCAGTACTTC.

Concerning this clone: Other DNA variants within this sample encode the same CDR3. The chain uses TRBV29-1 and TRBJ2-7; 10 nucleotides agree with TRBD1. J was trimmed by 5 bases and V by 3 bases; bases with no gene match: 1. The V gene's germline CDR1 is SQVTM and CDR2 ANQGSEA. The CDR3 is 12 amino acids. This CDR3 is CSVEGQGNEQYF. The DNA of the CDR3 is TGCAGCGTTGAGGGACAGGGGAACGAGCAGTACTTC.

This chain uses TRBV18 with TRBJ1-4; D is uncertain. Deletions cut 4 bases from V and 3 bases from J, with 9 bases between. Germline V gene sequence: CDR1 KGHSH, CDR2 LQKENI. The CDR3 covers 14 residues. The CDR3 sequence: CASSLGGPNEKLFF. CDR3 in DNA: TGTGCCAGCTCACTCGGAGGACCTAATGAAAAACTGTTTTTT.

The chain is built from TRBV5-1 and TRBJ1-4; no reliable D call. This CDR3 region has 14 residues. Trimming stripped 1 base from V and 4 bases from J, with 8 bases between. CDR1 and CDR2 from the germline V gene are SGHRS and YFSETQ. The CDR3 region has the DNA TGCGCCAGCAGCTTGTCGGTGAATAATGAAAAACTGTTTTTT. It is translated as CASSLSVNNEKLFF. Variable domain in full (rest from reference TRBV5-1 and TRBJ1-4): KAGVTQTPRYLIKTRGQQVTLSCSPISGHRSVSWYQQTPGQGLQFLFEYFSETQRNKGNFPGRFSGRQFSNSRSEMNVSTLELGDSALYLCASSLSVNNEKLFFGSGTQLSVL.

The CDR3 loop is CASKQGSGELFF. CDR3 bases: TGTGCCAGCAAACAGGGATCCGGGGAGCTGTTTTTT. The chain has TRBV6-5 and TRBJ2-2, with a possible D match to TRBD1 (6 bases). The CDR3 is made up of 12 amino acids. Germline assignment: CDR1 MNHEY and CDR2 SVGAGI. The ends were cut back, 7 bases at V and 6 bases at J, with 9 bases in the middle.

CDR3 in DNA: TGTGCCAGCAGTGACAGGGGACAGACAGATACGCAGTATTTT. Translating it yields CASSDRGQTDTQYF. J is TRBJ2-3 and V is TRBV6-4; 7 nucleotides align to TRBD1. The CDR3 is made up of 14 amino acids. V lost 2 bases and J lost 3; bases outside the gene matches: 2. CDR1 is MRHNA and CDR2 is SNTAGT in the germline V gene.